The 5 T cell receptor beta chains given below trace back to one sample, sequenced in a study of shared clonotypes between healthy human individuals. Sequencing used immunoSEQ multiplex PCR; TCRdb keeps in-frame clones, though not all of them. The table includes under 2,500,000 clones, under 97% detected once. Material for sequencing was naive CD4+ T cells sorted from blood. This sample's subset: CD45RA+ positively selected. These receptor sequences come from a man between 18 and 29 years old in good health.

The V and J genes are TRBV27 and TRBJ1-2; D not certain. The V and J ends lost 3 bases and 6 bases respectively, with 11 bases between them. This CDR3 has 13 residues. Looked up from germline, CDR1 is MNHEY and CDR2 is SMNVEV (reference sequence). CDR3 DNA: TGTGCCAGCAGTTTCATCGGGCTCGATGGCTACACCTTC. Residues: CASSFIGLDGYTF.

The rearrangement joins TRBV6-5 to TRBJ1-1; D gene uncertain. V dropped 0 bases and J dropped 10 bases, with 12 bases sitting between them. CDR3 length equals 13 residues. Germline CDR1 reads MNHEY; CDR2 reads SVGAGI. Here the CDR3 DNA reads TGTGCCAGCAGTTACTCGGCAGCCCGAGGAGCTTTCTTT. Protein sequence: CASSYSAARGAFF.

V gene TRBV6-5 combines with J gene TRBJ1-6, with 9 bases matching TRBD1. V shed 6 bases and J 7 bases; nucleotides not matched to a gene: 4. This CDR3 comprises 14 residues. From germline, CDR1 is MNHEY and CDR2 SVGAGI. The CDR3 DNA is TGTGCCAGCAGACGGACAGGGGTGAATTCACCCCTCCACTTT. It is translated as CASRRTGVNSPLHF.

The chain has TRBV6-5 and TRBJ2-7, with TRBD2 identical over 12 bases. The CDR3 spans 16 residues. Germline CDR1 and CDR2: MNHEY and SVGAGI. V trimming: 2 bases; J trimming: 0 bases; junction bases outside the gene matches: 2. The CDR3 loop reads CASSYMGLAGSYEQYF. For the CDR3, the DNA is TGTGCCAGCAGTTACATGGGACTAGCGGGCTCCTACGAGCAGTACTTC.

The chain recombines TRBV6-6 with TRBJ1-5, with a possible D match to TRBD1 (6 bases). Germline lookup yields CDR1 MNHNY and CDR2 SVGAGI (reference sequence). V was clipped by 5 bases and J by 2 bases, with 13 bases between them. The CDR3 loop spans 15 amino acids. CDR3 protein: CASSHRVEGNQPQHF. CDR3 sequence (DNA): TGTGCCAGCAGTCACAGGGTAGAGGGCAATCAGCCCCAGCATTTT.